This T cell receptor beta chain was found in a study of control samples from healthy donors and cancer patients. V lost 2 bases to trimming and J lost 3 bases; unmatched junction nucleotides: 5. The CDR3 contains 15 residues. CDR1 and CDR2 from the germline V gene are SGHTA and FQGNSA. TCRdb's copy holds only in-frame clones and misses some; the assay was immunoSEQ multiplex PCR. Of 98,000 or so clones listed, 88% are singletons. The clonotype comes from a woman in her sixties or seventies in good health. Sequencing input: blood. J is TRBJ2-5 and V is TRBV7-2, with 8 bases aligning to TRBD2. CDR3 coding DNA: TGTGCCAGCAGCTTACGCGGACTAGCCGAAGAGACCCAGTACTTC. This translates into CASSLRGLAEETQYF.